This T cell receptor beta chain was captured by sequencing in a study of blood T cell repertoires in COVID-19. This clone appeared a few times. The CDR3 consists of 15 residues. J gave up 7 bases and V 5 bases, and 9 bases lay outside the gene matches. CDR1 and CDR2 (germline): LNHNV, YYDKDF (reference sequence). The repertoire was sequenced with immunoSEQ multiplex PCR; TCRdb's copy has only in-frame clones and lacks some. The sample includes about 160,000 clones, about four fifths seen only once; the top ten take 15% to 20%. The chain employs TRBV15 and TRBJ1-2; TRBD1 matches 11 bases. The sequence derives from a man aged 55 to 69 who had recovered from COVID-19. The sample taken for sequencing was PBMCs or T cells enriched from blood (not recorded which). CDR3 protein: CATSSSGTGGSGYTF. The CDR3 DNA is TGTGCCACCAGCTCCTCCGGGACAGGGGGAAGTGGCTACACCTTC.